A single T cell receptor beta chain is shown here with its context. The sample belongs to a study of shared clonotypes between healthy human individuals. The input for sorted-subset replicate PCRs was 200 ng DNA, 25,000 to 30,000 T cell genomes. Assay used: immunoSEQ multiplex PCR; TCRdb lists only in-frame clones, some missing. The sample yields some 1,100,000 clones, around 78% seen once. Trimming removed 4 bases from V and 4 bases from J; junction bases left unmatched: 5. Germline V lookup: CDR1 SEHNR, CDR2 FQNEAQ (reference sequence). There are 16 residues in the CDR3. The receptor was isolated from a man aged 18 to 29 in good health. Some clones in this sample may be carry-over from other donors' samples. V and J are TRBV7-9 and TRBJ2-3; 13 bases are a match to TRBD2. The source material was memory CD4+ T cells from PBMCs. Subset given: CD45RA-negative fraction. CDR3 bases: TGTGCCAGCAGCTCCGGACTAGCGGGAGAGGCAGATACGCAGTATTTT. Protein sequence: CASSSGLAGEADTQYF.